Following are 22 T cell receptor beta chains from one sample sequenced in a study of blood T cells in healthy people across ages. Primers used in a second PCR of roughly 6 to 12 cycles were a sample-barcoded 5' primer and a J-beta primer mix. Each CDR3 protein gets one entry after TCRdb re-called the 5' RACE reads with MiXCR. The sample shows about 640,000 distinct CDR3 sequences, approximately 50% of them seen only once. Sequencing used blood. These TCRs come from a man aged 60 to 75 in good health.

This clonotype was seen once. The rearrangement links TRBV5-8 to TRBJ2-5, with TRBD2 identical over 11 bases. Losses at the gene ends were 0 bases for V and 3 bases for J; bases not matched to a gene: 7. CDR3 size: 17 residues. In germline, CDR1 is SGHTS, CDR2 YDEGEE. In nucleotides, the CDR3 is TGTGCCAGCAGCTTGGTTATGACTAGCGGGGCAGAAGAGACCCAGTACTTC. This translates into CASSLVMTSGAEETQYF.

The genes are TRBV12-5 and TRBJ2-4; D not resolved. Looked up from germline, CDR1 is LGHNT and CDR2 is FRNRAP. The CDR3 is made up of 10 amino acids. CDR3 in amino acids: CARTKNIQYF. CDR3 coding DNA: TGTGCCAGAACCAAAAACATTCAGTACTTC.

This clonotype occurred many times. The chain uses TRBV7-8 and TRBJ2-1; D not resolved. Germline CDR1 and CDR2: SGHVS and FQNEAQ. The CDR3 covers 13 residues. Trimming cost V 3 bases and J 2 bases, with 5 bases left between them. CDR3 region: CASSFGTYNEQFF. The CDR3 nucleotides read TGTGCCAGCAGCTTCGGAACCTACAATGAGCAGTTCTTC.

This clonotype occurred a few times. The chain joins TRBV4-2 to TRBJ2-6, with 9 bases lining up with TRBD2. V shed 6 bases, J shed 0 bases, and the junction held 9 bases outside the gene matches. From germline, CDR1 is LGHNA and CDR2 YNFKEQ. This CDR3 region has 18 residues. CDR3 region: CASSRISGGPSGANVLTF. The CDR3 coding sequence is TGTGCCAGCAGTCGGATTAGCGGGGGCCCCTCTGGGGCCAACGTCCTGACTTTC.

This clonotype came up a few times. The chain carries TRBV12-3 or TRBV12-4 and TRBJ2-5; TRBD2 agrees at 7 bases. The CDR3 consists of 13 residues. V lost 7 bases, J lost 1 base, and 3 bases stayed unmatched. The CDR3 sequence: CASKWTSQETQYF. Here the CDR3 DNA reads TGTGCCAGCAAGTGGACTAGCCAAGAGACCCAGTACTTC.

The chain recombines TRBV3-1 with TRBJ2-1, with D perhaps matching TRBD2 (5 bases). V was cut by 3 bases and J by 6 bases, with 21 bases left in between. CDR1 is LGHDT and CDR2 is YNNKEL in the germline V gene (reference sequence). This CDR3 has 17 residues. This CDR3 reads CASSQSGLGVRSNEQFF. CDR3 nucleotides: TGTGCCAGCAGCCAGTCGGGATTGGGAGTACGTTCCAATGAGCAGTTCTTC.

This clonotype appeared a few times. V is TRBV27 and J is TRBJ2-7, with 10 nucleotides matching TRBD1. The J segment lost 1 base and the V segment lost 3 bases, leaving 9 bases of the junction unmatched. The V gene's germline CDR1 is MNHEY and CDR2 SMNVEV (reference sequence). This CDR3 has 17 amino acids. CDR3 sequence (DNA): TGTGCCAGCAGTTTGCATTCCGGGACAGGGGTTTCCTACGAGCAGTACTTC. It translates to CASSLHSGTGVSYEQYF.

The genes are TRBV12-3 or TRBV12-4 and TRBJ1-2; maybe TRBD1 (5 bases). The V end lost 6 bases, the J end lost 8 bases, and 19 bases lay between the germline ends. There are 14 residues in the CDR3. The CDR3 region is CASSPGPSQGGYTF. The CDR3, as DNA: TGTGCCAGCAGCCCAGGGCCGTCGCAGGGAGGCTACACCTTC.

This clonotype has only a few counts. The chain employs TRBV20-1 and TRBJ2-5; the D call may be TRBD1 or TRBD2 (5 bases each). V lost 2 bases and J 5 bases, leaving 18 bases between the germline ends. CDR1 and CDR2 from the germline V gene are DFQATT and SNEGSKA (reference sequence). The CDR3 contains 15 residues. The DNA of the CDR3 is TGCAGTGCTAGAATCCCGGGACGGGTGCGGGAGACCCAGTACTTC. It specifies CSARIPGRVRETQYF.

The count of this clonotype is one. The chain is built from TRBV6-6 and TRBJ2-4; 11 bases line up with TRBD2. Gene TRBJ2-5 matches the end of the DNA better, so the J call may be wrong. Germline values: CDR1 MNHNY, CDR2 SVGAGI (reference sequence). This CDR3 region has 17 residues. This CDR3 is CASRPRRTTSGEETQYF. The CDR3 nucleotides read TGTGCCAGCAGACCCCGACGAACGACTAGCGGGGAAGAGACCCAGTACTTC.

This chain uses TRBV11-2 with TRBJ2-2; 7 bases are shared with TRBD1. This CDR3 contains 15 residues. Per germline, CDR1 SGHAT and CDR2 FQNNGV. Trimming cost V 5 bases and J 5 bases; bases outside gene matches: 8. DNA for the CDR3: TGTGCCAGCAGCATTCGACAGGGTCGGACCGGGGAGCTGTTTTTT. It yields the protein CASSIRQGRTGELFF.

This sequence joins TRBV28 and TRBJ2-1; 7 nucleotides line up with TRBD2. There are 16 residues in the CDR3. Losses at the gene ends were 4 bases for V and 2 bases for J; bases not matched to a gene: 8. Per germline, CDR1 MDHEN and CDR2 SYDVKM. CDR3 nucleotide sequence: TGTGCCAGCAGTTCCGCCGGGCGGGGGACCTACAATGAGCAGTTCTTC. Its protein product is CASSSAGRGTYNEQFF.

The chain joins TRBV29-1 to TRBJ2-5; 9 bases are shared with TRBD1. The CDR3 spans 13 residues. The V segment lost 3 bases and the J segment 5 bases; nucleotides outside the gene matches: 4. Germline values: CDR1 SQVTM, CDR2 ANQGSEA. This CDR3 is CSVEHRGRETQYF. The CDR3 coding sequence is TGCAGCGTTGAGCACAGGGGGCGGGAGACCCAGTACTTC.

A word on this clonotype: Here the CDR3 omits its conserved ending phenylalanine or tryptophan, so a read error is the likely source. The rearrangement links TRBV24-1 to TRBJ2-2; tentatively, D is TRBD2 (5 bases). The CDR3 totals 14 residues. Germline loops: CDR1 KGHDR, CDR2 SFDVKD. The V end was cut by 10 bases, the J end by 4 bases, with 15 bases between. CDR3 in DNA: TGTGCCACTCAACGAGGGAGCGGCACCGGGGAGCTGTTTTTA. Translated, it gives CATQRGSGTGELFL.

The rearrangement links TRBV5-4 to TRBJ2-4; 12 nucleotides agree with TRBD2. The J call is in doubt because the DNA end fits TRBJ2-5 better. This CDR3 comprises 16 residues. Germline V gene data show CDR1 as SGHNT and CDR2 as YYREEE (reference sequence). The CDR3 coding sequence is TGTGCCAGCAGCATAGGACTAGCGGGGCCCCAAGAGACCCAGTACTTC. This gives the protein CASSIGLAGPQETQYF.

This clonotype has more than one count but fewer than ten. The CDR3 region is CASSVPGQVNTEAFF. The CDR3 DNA reads TGTGCCAGCAGTGTACCGGGACAGGTTAACACTGAAGCTTTCTTT. The J gene is TRBJ1-1, the V gene TRBV12-3 or TRBV12-4, with 8 positions matching TRBD1. This CDR3 is built from 15 residues. The V segment lost 5 bases and the J segment 2 bases; nucleotides outside the gene matches: 7.

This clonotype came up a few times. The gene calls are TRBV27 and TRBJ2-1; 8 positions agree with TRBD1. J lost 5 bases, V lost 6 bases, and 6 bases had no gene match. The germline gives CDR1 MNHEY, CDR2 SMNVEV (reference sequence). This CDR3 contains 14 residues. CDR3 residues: CASRRQGSDNEQFF. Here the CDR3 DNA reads TGTGCCAGCAGGAGACAGGGGTCAGACAATGAGCAGTTCTTC.

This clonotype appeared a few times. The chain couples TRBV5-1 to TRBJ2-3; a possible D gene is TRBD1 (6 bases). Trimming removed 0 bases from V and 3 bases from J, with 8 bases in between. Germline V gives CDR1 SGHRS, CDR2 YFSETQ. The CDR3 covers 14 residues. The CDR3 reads CASSLDRVTDTQYF. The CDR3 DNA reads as TGCGCCAGCAGCTTGGACAGGGTGACAGATACGCAGTATTTT.

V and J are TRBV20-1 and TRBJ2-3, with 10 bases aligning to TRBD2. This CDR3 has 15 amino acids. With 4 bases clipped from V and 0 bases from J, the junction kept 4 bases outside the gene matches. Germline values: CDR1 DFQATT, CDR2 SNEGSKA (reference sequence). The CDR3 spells CSAITSGASTDTQYF. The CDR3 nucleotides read TGCAGTGCTATCACTAGCGGGGCGAGCACAGATACGCAGTATTTT.

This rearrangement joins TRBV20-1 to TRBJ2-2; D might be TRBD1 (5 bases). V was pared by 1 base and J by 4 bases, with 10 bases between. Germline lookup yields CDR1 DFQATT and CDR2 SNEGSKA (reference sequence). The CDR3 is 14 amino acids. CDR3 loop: CSARGGTGTGELFF. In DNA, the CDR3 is TGCAGTGCTAGAGGTGGTACAGGCACCGGGGAGCTGTTTTTT.

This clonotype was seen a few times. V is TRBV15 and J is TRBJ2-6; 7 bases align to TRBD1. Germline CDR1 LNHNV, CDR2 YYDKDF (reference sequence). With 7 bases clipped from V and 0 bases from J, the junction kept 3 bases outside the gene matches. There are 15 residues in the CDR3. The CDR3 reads CATTTGASGANVLTF. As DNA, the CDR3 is TGTGCCACCACCACAGGGGCCTCTGGGGCCAACGTCCTGACTTTC.

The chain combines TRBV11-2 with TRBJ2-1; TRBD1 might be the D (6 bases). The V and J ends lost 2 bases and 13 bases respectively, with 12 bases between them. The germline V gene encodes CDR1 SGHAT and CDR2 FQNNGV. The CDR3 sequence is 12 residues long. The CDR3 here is CASSLQGRDQFF. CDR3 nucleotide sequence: TGTGCCAGCAGCTTACAGGGGCGCGACCAGTTCTTC.